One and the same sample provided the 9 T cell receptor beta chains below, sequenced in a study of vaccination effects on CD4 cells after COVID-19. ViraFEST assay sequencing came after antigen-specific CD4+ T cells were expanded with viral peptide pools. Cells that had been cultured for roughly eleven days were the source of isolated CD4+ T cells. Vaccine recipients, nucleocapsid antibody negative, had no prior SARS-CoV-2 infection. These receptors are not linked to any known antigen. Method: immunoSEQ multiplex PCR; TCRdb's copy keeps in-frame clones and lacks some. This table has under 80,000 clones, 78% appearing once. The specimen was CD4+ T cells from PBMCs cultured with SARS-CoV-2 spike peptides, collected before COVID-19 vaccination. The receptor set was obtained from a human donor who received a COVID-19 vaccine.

The CDR3 bases are TGTGCCAGTCCCGGGCGGGGCGCAGATACGCAGTATTTT. The encoded protein is CASPGRGADTQYF. This chain joins TRBV5-8 and TRBJ2-3; the D gene is possibly TRBD2 (6 bases). The CDR3 runs to 13 residues. Per the germline V gene, CDR1 is SGHTS and CDR2 is YDEGEE. The V and J ends lost 8 bases and 4 bases respectively, with 14 bases between them. Full variable domain (outside the CDR3, taken from reference TRBV5-8 and TRBJ2-3): EAGVTQSPTHLIKTRGQQATLRCSPISGHTSVYWYQQALGLGLQFLLWYDEGEERNRGNFPPRFSGRQFPNYSSELNVNALELEDSALYLCASPGRGADTQYFGPGTRLTVL.

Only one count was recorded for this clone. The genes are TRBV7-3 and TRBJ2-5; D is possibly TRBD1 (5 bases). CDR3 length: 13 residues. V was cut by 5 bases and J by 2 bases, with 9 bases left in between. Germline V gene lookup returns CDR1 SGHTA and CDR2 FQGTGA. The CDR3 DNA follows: TGTGCCAGCAGCAAAGGGGTTCAAGAGACCCAGTACTTC. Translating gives CASSKGVQETQYF.

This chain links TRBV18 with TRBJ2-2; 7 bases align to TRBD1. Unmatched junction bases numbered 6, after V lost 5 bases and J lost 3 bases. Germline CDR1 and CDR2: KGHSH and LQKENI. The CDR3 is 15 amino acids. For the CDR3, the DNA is TGTGCCAGCTCAAGGGACAGTTCCGACACCGGGGAGCTGTTTTTT. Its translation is CASSRDSSDTGELFF.

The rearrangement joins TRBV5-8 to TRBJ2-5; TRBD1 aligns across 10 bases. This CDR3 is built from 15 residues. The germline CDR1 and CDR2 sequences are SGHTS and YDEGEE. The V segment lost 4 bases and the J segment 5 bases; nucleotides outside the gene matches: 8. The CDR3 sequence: CASSGPGQGTETQYF. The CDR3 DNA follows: TGTGCCAGCAGCGGACCGGGACAGGGGACGGAGACCCAGTACTTC.

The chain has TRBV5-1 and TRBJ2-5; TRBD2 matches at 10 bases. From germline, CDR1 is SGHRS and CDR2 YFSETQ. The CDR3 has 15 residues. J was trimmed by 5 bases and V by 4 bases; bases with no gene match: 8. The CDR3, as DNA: TGCGCCAGCAGCATACTAGCGGGGTCGTTGGAGACCCAGTACTTC. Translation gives CASSILAGSLETQYF.

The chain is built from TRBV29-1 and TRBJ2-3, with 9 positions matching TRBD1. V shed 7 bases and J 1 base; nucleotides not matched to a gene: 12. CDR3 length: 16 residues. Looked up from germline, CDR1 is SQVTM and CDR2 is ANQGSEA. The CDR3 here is CSGEGQGLLGTDTQYF. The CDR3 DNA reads TGCAGCGGAGAGGGACAGGGATTGCTAGGCACAGATACGCAGTATTTT.

The CDR3 loop is CASSHRGNEQFF. The CDR3 nucleotides are TGTGCCAGCAGTCACAGGGGTAATGAGCAGTTCTTC. The chain employs TRBV5-6 and TRBJ2-1, with 7 positions matching TRBD1. Trimming removed 5 bases from V and 7 bases from J; junction bases left unmatched: 3. This CDR3 comprises 12 residues. Per the germline V gene, CDR1 is SGHDT and CDR2 is YYEEEE.

The CDR3: CAGSGGRVSNEKLFF. For the CDR3, the DNA is TGTGCCGGCTCAGGGGGTCGGGTATCTAATGAAAAACTGTTTTTT. The chain uses TRBV30 and TRBJ1-4, with 7 bases identical to TRBD1. J gave up 3 bases and V 8 bases, and 12 bases lay outside the gene matches. The length of the CDR3 is 15 residues. Looked up from germline, CDR1 is GTSNPN and CDR2 is SVGIG (reference sequence).

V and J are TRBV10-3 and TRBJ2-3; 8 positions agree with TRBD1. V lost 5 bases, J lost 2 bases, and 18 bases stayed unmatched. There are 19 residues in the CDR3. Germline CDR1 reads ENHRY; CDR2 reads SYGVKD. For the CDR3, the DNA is TGTGCCATCAGTACCCTCGACAGGGGATCTGTCCGGGTCACAGATACGCAGTATTTT. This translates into CAISTLDRGSVRVTDTQYF.